This T cell receptor beta chain was observed in a study of radiotherapy plus CTLA-4 blockade in lung cancer. In this sample, this clone turned up a few times. Its specificity is not known. This CDR3 has 13 amino acids. With 4 bases clipped from V and 3 bases from J, the junction kept 2 bases outside the gene matches. The germline gives CDR1 SNHLY, CDR2 FYNNEI. Chemo-refractory metastatic non-small-cell lung cancer patients were treated with focal radiation plus CTLA-4 blockade with ipilimumab. Findings and caveats of the study: Reported findings show early blood T cell clone dynamics, with interferon-beta, best predicted response. Radiotherapy plus ipilimumab was followed by expansion in blood of tumor-derived TCR clones.

Produced via immunoSEQ multiplex PCR; TCRdb's table is partial and in-frame only. The sample lists tens of thousands of clones; 79% were seen once. The J gene is TRBJ2-7, the V gene TRBV2; 8 bases fit TRBD2. Sample: peripheral blood, taken from a patient treated with radiotherapy plus ipilimumab. This sequence was found in a human donor with non-small cell lung cancer that progressed on radiotherapy plus ipilimumab. The CDR3 protein is CASSGLAGYEQYF. For the CDR3, the DNA is TGTGCCAGCAGTGGGCTAGCGGGCTACGAGCAGTACTTC.